The clone carrying this T cell receptor (beta chain) was counted ten times or more. The target antigen is unknown. These data originate in a study of T cells in Graves' hyperthyroidism and ophthalmopathy. As for the study in general: Prior to any treatment, at the point of initial diagnosis, peripheral blood was collected. General study findings and limits: Most expanded thyroid clonotypes above 0.001 recurred in blood.

This CDR3 comprises 15 residues. In germline, CDR1 is MNHNS, CDR2 SASEGT. The germline V and J ends were trimmed by 5 bases and 1 base, with 14 bases remaining between them. TCR beta CDR3 region amplification was performed from RNA transcripts. The study used the HTBI primer set for a first-round RT-PCR of the TCR CDR3. TCRdb re-called the multiplex PCR reads through MiXCR, storing one row per CDR3 protein. The sample carries 250,000 to 300,000 distinct CDR3 sequences, 10% to 15% recorded once. This TCR derives from a woman in her 30s with Graves' hyperthyroidism that later progressed to Graves' ophthalmopathy. The sequencing input was blood. This chain links TRBV6-1 with TRBJ1-2, with D unclear. The CDR3 region is CASSYLRLSNYGYTF. CDR3 nucleotides: TGTGCCAGCAGTTACCTGCGGTTGAGTAACTATGGCTACACCTTC.